This paragraph covers one T cell receptor (beta chain) sequence. No antigen is known for it. No base quality values were provided; no much bigger clone lies one nucleotide off. The sample is drawn from a study of blood T cell repertoires in COVID-19 (dated by TCRdb to 2020 to 2021). Turning to the overall study: The collaborator samples originated in the United States, Italy and Spain and spanned the acute and convalescent phases of COVID-19. The samples were drawn from the first 160 participants of the ongoing ImmuneRACE study and from 1,254 subjects provided by 6 global collaborators. Sample metadata almost always included a de-identified subject ID, COVID-19 status, age in years and sex. The repertoires were released in a freely available public database intended as a resource for research on the immune response to SARS-CoV-2. The prospective study material was composed of cDNA or gDNA derived from T cells, B-cell-depleted T cells, or PBMCs. Where available, HLA class I and class II types were obtained from metadata supplied by the sample provider rather than from assay-based typing. Subjects who had been exposed to COVID-19, were actively infected with it, or had recovered from it provided the deeply sampled blood TCRbeta repertoires that made up the dataset. Overall study results and their limits: The quantity of clinical and demographic metadata differed by source and by participant and was supplied without curation.

Each collaborating institution followed its own protocols to collect whole blood in K2EDTA tubes. For TCRbeta analysis, collaborators shipped samples in one of three forms: frozen whole blood, isolated PBMCs, or DNA extracted from either of those sample types. CDR1 and CDR2 were assigned from the germline V gene as MNHNS and SASEGT. The CDR3, cysteine through phenylalanine, is 16 amino acids long. Here the CDR3 DNA is all that survives: 48 bases in frame from base 1. Compared with germline, V lacks 3 bases and J lacks 4 bases; bases without a gene match: 8. TCRbeta CDR3 regions were amplified from genomic DNA using the immunoSEQ Assay, a bias-controlled multiplex PCR. On the authors' methods: Nucleated cell counts per sample were estimated from amplification of reference gene primers within the assay. To quantify the absolute abundance of each unique TCRbeta CDR3 rearrangement, sequence reads were collapsed and filtered. For each sample, productive Simpson clonality was calculated as the square root of Simpson's diversity index across productive rearrangements. TCRdb's version of the immuneACCESS table is confined to in-frame rearrangements and falls short of the full clone set. An unresolved V gene accounts for under half of the shortfall where checked; the remainder is of unknown origin. V and J calls and clone size follow that table, whereas D and trimming were derived from the DNA. This sample comprises about 230,000 clones, around 82% of them detected only once. More than 6.5% of the sample lies in the top ten.

The V gene is TRBV6-1 and the J gene is TRBJ1-5; TRBD1 aligns with 8 central bases. Sequencing was carried out using peripheral blood. The receptor was derived from a middle-aged man with active or convalescent COVID-19. The CDR3 protein sequence reads: CASSERTDRANQPQHF. The sequenced DNA is TGTGCCAGCAGTGAGAGAACGGACAGGGCGAATCAGCCCCAGCATTTT.